These T cell receptor beta chains were read from a single sample in a study of CD8+ T cells in alopecia areata. Generated by immunoSEQ multiplex PCR, the TCRdb table keeps only in-frame clones and is missing some. This sample has 90,000 to 120,000 clones; under 60% occur once, and the top ten carry around 25%. The sample taken for sequencing was NKG2D-low CD8+ T cells sorted from blood. The receptors come from a human donor with alopecia areata. Each CDR3 is given with its conserved first and last residue. A D gene is named only where the DNA matches it firmly. The size field is filled for only some rows; it gives once, few, many or a size class.

d_call j_call v_call clone_size cdr3_aa cdr3_nt
TRBD1 TRBJ2-4 TRBV28 few CASSAGSTGAKNIQYF TGTGCCAGCAGTGCTGGGTCGACAGGGGCCAAAAACATTCAGTACTTC
NA TRBJ1-5 TRBV9 few CASGPTGSSQPQHF TGTGCCAGCGGACCAACAGGGTCTTCTCAGCCCCAGCATTTT
NA TRBJ2-7 TRBV27 NA CASSLIASVVPYEQYF TGTGCCAGCAGTTTAATCGCTAGCGTCGTCCCCTACGAGCAGTACTTC
NA TRBJ1-1 TRBV2 NA CATPGDSTEAFF TGTGCCACCCCTGGCGACAGCACTGAAGCTTTCTTT
NA TRBJ2-7 TRBV29-1 few CSAPERLGEQYF TGCAGCGCTCCTGAGCGGCTCGGCGAGCAGTACTTC
TRBD1 TRBJ1-2 TRBV27 NA CASSLGTGSGYTF TGTGCCAGCAGTTTAGGGACAGGGTCTGGCTACACCTTC
NA TRBJ2-1 TRBV25-1 NA CASSEVAGSSYNEQFF TGTGCCAGCAGTGAAGTCGCAGGGAGCTCCTACAATGAGCAGTTCTTC
NA TRBJ2-3 TRBV6-5 few CASRAGDTQYF TGTGCCAGCAGGGCAGGGGATACGCAGTATTTT
NA TRBJ2-3 TRBV29-1 NA CSVEEDTQYF TGCAGCGTTGAAGAGGATACGCAGTATTTT
TRBD2 TRBJ2-7 TRBV6-1 NA CASSDGGAGSYEQYF TGTGCCAGCAGTGACGGTGGAGCGGGGTCCTACGAGCAGTACTTC
NA TRBJ2-7 TRBV5-1 NA CASRGESTFYEQYF TGCGCCAGCAGGGGGGAAAGCACCTTCTACGAGCAGTACTTC
TRBD2 TRBJ2-1 TRBV7-9 NA CASSFPRTSDNEQFF TGTGCCAGCAGCTTCCCCAGGACTAGCGACAATGAGCAGTTCTTC
NA TRBJ2-7 TRBV5-4 few CASSLEGARREQYF TGTGCCAGCAGCTTGGAAGGAGCTCGTCGGGAGCAGTACTTC
NA TRBJ2-1 TRBV27 NA CASGGQLGSSYNEQFF TGTGCCAGCGGGGGACAATTGGGCAGCTCCTACAATGAGCAGTTCTTC
NA TRBJ1-1 TRBV13 NA CASSAPGTEAFF TGTGCCAGCAGCGCCCCGGGGACTGAAGCTTTCTTT
NA TRBJ2-2 TRBV27 NA CASSLRLNGELFF TGTGCCAGCAGTCTACGACTGAACGGGGAGCTGTTTTTT
TRBD2 TRBJ2-3 TRBV27 few CASSPGLAADTQYF TGTGCCAGCAGTCCGGGACTAGCAGCAGATACGCAGTATTTT
NA TRBJ2-7 TRBV9 NA CASSVKGGPYEQYF TGTGCCAGCAGCGTAAAAGGGGGACCCTACGAGCAGTACTTC
TRBD1 TRBJ1-2 TRBV7-9 NA CASSLQRDRVNYGYTF TGTGCCAGCAGCTTACAAAGGGACAGGGTGAACTATGGCTACACCTTC
TRBD1 TRBJ2-7 TRBV28 few CASSIRGKYEQYF TGTGCCAGCAGCATCAGGGGGAAGTACGAGCAGTACTTC
NA TRBJ1-5 TRBV6-1 NA CASSEALGASQPQHF TGTGCCAGCAGTGAAGCGCTGGGGGCTAGTCAGCCCCAGCATTTT
NA TRBJ1-3 TRBV29-1 few CSAVIPAFSGNTIYF TGCAGCGCCGTAATTCCAGCGTTCTCTGGAAACACCATATATTTT
TRBD2 TRBJ2-1 TRBV6-5 once CASSTSGNEQFF TGTGCCAGCAGTACTAGCGGCAATGAGCAGTTCTTC
NA TRBJ2-7 TRBV4-1 NA CASSQAPGLREQYF TGCGCCAGCAGCCAGGCCCCAGGGCTACGCGAGCAGTACTTC
NA TRBJ2-3 TRBV6-5 many CASSYHLGVTDTQYF TGTGCCAGCAGTTATCATCTCGGGGTTACAGATACGCAGTATTTT
NA TRBJ2-7 TRBV7-2 NA CASSFPPGQDYEQYF TGTGCCAGCAGCTTCCCGCCGGGCCAAGACTACGAGCAGTACTTC